The clone carrying this T cell receptor beta chain was seen once. The RNA, 0.5 to 1 ug, was put through reverse transcription using random hexamers. The authors amplified TCR beta CDR3 across 54 Vbeta and 13 Jbeta using immunoSEQ multiplex PCR. TCRdb independently ran MiXCR on the immunoSEQ multiplex PCR reads; one entry per CDR3 protein. The data show 160,000 or so distinct CDR3 sequences, about 90% seen once. The data belong to a study of CD8 T cells in Susac syndrome. The study sequenced TCR beta in blood CD8+ and CD4+ T cells. Negative isolation was applied to CD8+ and CD4+ T cells, and FACS enrichment was applied to TEMRA cells. Per germline, CDR1 SNHLY and CDR2 FYNNEI. Trimming at V came to 2 bases and at J to 2 bases, leaving 3 bases not matched to a gene. CDR3 length: 14 amino acids.

The clonotype comes from a human donor in good health. The chain links TRBV2 to TRBJ2-7; 7 bases are a match to TRBD1. What was sequenced was CD4+ T cells from PBMCs. The CDR3 loop is CASSEQGVTYEQYF. The CDR3 nucleotides are TGTGCCAGCAGTGAACAGGGGGTGACCTACGAGCAGTACTTC.